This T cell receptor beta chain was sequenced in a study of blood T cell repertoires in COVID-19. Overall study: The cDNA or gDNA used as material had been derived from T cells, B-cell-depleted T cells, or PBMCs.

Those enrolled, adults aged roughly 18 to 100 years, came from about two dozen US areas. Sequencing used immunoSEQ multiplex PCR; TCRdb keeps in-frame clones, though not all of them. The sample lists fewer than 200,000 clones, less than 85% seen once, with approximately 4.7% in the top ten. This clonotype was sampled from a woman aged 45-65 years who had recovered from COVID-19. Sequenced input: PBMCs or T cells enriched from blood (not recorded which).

Written as DNA, the CDR3 is TGTGCCAGCAGTTTACGGGGGGATAGTAGCACTGAAGCTTTCTTT. Translating it yields CASSLRGDSSTEAFF. The rearrangement uses TRBV28 and TRBJ1-1; a possible D gene is TRBD1 (5 bases). Germline CDR1 and CDR2: MDHEN and SYDVKM. V shed 2 bases and J shed 4 bases, with 14 bases lying between them. The CDR3 contains 15 residues.